Below, 5 T cell receptor beta chains from the same sample are listed, as sequenced in a study of T-cell memory formation after mild COVID-19. Using its own MiXCR run on the 5' RACE reads, TCRdb lists one record per CDR3 protein. The sample contains 250,000 or so distinct CDR3 sequences, about a sixth of which appear only once. The sequencing sample was made of PBMCs or a T cell subset sorted from them (not recorded which). These TCRs come from a man between 18 and 29 years old who had mild COVID-19 (a few samples of this study predate the infection). Cell type and time point are not known.

This clonotype came up a few times. The chain is built from TRBV6-5 and TRBJ2-7, with D possibly TRBD2 on 6 matching bases. Germline loops: CDR1 MNHEY, CDR2 SVGAGI. The CDR3 extends over 13 amino acids. V lost 5 bases and J 6 bases, leaving 14 bases between the germline ends. The CDR3 bases are TGTGCCAGCAGTGCCGTAGGAGGGCTCGAGCAGTACTTC. Translation: CASSAVGGLEQYF.

This clonotype has just a few counts. J is TRBJ2-5 and V is TRBV5-1; possible D gene TRBD2, 6 bases. Germline lookup yields CDR1 SGHRS and CDR2 YFSETQ. With 9 bases removed from V and 7 bases from J, the gap between germline ends came to 16 bases. The CDR3 is 12 amino acids. This CDR3 is CATRDPGGTQYF. CDR3 nucleotides: TGCGCCACCAGGGATCCCGGGGGGACCCAGTACTTC.

This chain links TRBV5-1 with TRBJ2-3; 10 positions agree with TRBD1. This CDR3 region has 16 residues. CDR1 is SGHRS, CDR2 YFSETQ, per germline. The V segment lost 0 bases and the J segment 5 bases; nucleotides outside the gene matches: 6. This CDR3 reads CASSLVGQGFEDTQYF. Written as DNA, the CDR3 is TGCGCCAGCAGCTTGGTGGGACAGGGGTTCGAAGATACGCAGTATTTT.

In its sample, this clonotype was seen a few times. V and J are TRBV20-1 and TRBJ2-3; D call uncertain. The CDR3 sequence is 12 residues long. The germline gives CDR1 DFQATT, CDR2 SNEGSKA (reference sequence). With 3 bases removed from V and 6 bases from J, the gap between germline ends came to 10 bases. CDR3 sequence: CSASSGSDTQYF. The CDR3 DNA follows: TGCAGTGCTAGTTCGGGCTCCGATACGCAGTATTTT.

The rearrangement links TRBV6-2 or TRBV6-3 to TRBJ2-3, with D possibly being TRBD1 or TRBD2 (6 bases each). CDR1 MNHEY and CDR2 SVGEGT come from the germline V gene. V was shortened by 6 bases and J by 0 bases, with 16 bases between the two germline ends. CDR3 length: 16 residues. The CDR3 sequence is CASSRSRGPSTDTQYF. As DNA, the CDR3 is TGTGCCAGCAGCAGATCACGGGGGCCCAGCACAGATACGCAGTATTTT.